Presented here are 13 T cell receptor beta chains from one specimen sequenced in a study of blood T cell repertoires in COVID-19. Libraries were prepared by immunoSEQ multiplex PCR; TCRdb keeps only in-frame clonotypes and omits some of them. This sample has 90,000 or so clones, with 90% found just once. Sequencing was done on a sample of peripheral blood. The receptors originated from a woman of 80 years or more with active or convalescent COVID-19.

This chain links TRBV30 with TRBJ2-5; TRBD1 aligns across 9 bases. Trimming removed 3 bases from V and 2 bases from J; junction bases left unmatched: 1. The CDR3 is 13 amino acids. The germline gives CDR1 GTSNPN, CDR2 SVGIG (reference sequence). CDR3 protein: CAWRTGGQETQYF. The DNA of the CDR3 is TGTGCCTGGAGGACAGGGGGTCAAGAGACCCAGTACTTC.

The V gene is TRBV11-2, the J gene TRBJ1-1; D gene uncertain. CDR3 length equals 14 residues. Germline assignment: CDR1 SGHAT and CDR2 FQNNGV. The V gene lost 7 bases and the J gene lost 5 bases, with 17 bases spanning the gap. The CDR3 loop reads CASMPRIGVTEAFF. The CDR3 DNA follows: TGTGCCAGCATGCCGAGGATCGGGGTAACTGAAGCTTTCTTT.

The rearrangement joins TRBV30 to TRBJ2-3; the D gene is possibly TRBD2 (5 bases). This CDR3 is built from 13 residues. Trimming took 4 bases from V and 0 from J, leaving 8 bases between them. Germline values: CDR1 GTSNPN, CDR2 SVGIG (reference sequence). The CDR3 bases are TGTGCCTGGACATCGGGGAGCACAGATACGCAGTATTTT. Protein sequence: CAWTSGSTDTQYF.

V is TRBV27 and J is TRBJ1-6; TRBD1 matches at 7 bases. Germline CDR1 MNHEY, CDR2 SMNVEV (reference sequence). Trimming cost V 2 bases and J 2 bases; bases outside gene matches: 3. The CDR3 has 16 amino acids. The CDR3 DNA is TGTGCCAGCAGTTTAACAGGGGCACCCTATAATTCACCCCTCCACTTT. Encoded protein: CASSLTGAPYNSPLHF.

This chain connects TRBV4-3 to TRBJ1-6, with D possibly matching TRBD1 (5 bases). The CDR3 has 14 residues. Trimming removed 4 bases at V and 5 bases at J, with 9 bases between. Per germline, CDR1 LGHNA and CDR2 YSLEER. CDR3 protein: CASSLVGDNSPLHF. DNA of the CDR3: TGCGCCAGCAGCCTGGTAGGGGATAATTCACCCCTCCACTTT.

The V gene is TRBV2, the J gene TRBJ2-7; D is ambiguous. Germline V CDR1 and CDR2: SNHLY, FYNNEI. The CDR3 is 10 amino acids. V was cut by 6 bases and J by 4 bases, with 4 bases left in between. Here the CDR3 reads CASSGYEQYF. CDR3 coding DNA: TGTGCCAGCAGCGGTTACGAGCAGTACTTC.

The rearrangement links TRBV5-1 to TRBJ1-4, with TRBD1 identical over 7 bases. Germline V gives CDR1 SGHRS, CDR2 YFSETQ. The CDR3 is 15 residues long. The J segment lost 2 bases and the V segment lost 3 bases, leaving 4 bases of the junction unmatched. The CDR3 region is CASSWAGQTNEKLFF. The CDR3 nucleotides are TGCGCCAGCAGCTGGGCGGGACAGACTAATGAAAAACTGTTTTTT.

This chain uses TRBV5-1 with TRBJ2-7; 10 bases line up with TRBD1. The CDR3 is made up of 15 amino acids. The germline V gene has CDR1 SGHRS and CDR2 YFSETQ. V gave up 2 bases and J gave up 3 bases; unmatched junction bases: 5. CDR3 nucleotides: TGCGCCAGCAGCTTCGGAGGGACAGGGGTCTACGAGCAGTACTTC. Translated: CASSFGGTGVYEQYF.

This rearrangement joins TRBV19 to TRBJ1-2, with TRBD1 matching over 7 bases. CDR3 length: 13 amino acids. The trim removed 5 bases at V and 4 bases at J, leaving 4 bases unmatched. CDR1 and CDR2 (germline): LNHDA, SQIVND (reference sequence). The CDR3 loop is CASSPAGGYGYTF. DNA of the CDR3: TGTGCCAGTAGTCCGGCAGGGGGCTATGGCTACACCTTC.

The chain couples TRBV14 to TRBJ1-4; D gene uncertain. Germline assignment: CDR1 SGHDN and CDR2 FVKESK. This CDR3 contains 12 residues. The V and J ends lost 4 bases and 5 bases respectively, with 5 bases between them. In DNA form, the CDR3 reads TGTGCCAGCAGCCGAGGAAATGAAAAACTGTTTTTT. Its protein product is CASSRGNEKLFF.

The chain uses TRBV18 and TRBJ1-1; D unresolved. Germline CDR1 reads KGHSH; CDR2 reads LQKENI. The germline V and J ends were trimmed by 3 bases and 2 bases, with 10 bases remaining between them. The CDR3 runs 14 residues. The DNA of the CDR3 is TGTGCCAGCTCACCGAGTTCAGGTAACACTGAAGCTTTCTTT. This encodes CASSPSSGNTEAFF. Full variable domain (rest looked up from reference TRBV18 and TRBJ1-1): NAGVMQNPRHLVRRRGQEARLRCSPMKGHSHVYWYRQLPEEGLKFMVYLQKENIIDESGMPKERFSAEFPKEGPSILRIQQVVRGDSAAYFCASSPSSGNTEAFFGQGTRLTVV.

J is TRBJ2-1 and V is TRBV3-1 (or the pseudogene TRBV3-2); 7 bases are shared with TRBD2. V gave up 0 bases and J gave up 4 bases; unmatched junction bases: 6. There are 16 residues in the CDR3. Germline-derived CDR1 and CDR2 are LGHDT and YNNKEL (reference sequence). CDR3 sequence reads: CASSQEGGRLYNEQFF. The CDR3 nucleotides read TGTGCCAGCAGCCAAGAGGGCGGGAGACTGTACAATGAGCAGTTCTTC.

This clone came up once. The rearrangement uses TRBV28 and TRBJ2-7; TRBD2 might be the D (5 bases). Trimming stripped 2 bases from V and 6 bases from J, with 11 bases between. Germline loops: CDR1 MDHEN, CDR2 SYDVKM. This CDR3 is 13 amino acids long. The CDR3 bases are TGTGCCAGCAGTTTACCGGGGTATAGCGAGCAGTACTTC. Residues: CASSLPGYSEQYF.